Here is one TCR beta chain with its context. The antigen remains unidentified. This record comes from a study of radiotherapy plus CTLA-4 blockade in lung cancer. Study context: Disease control was achieved by over 30% of patients, and objective responses by over 15%.

The CDR3 is made up of 14 amino acids. V shed 4 bases and J shed 3 bases, with 13 bases lying between them. The germline V gene encodes CDR1 SGHRS and CDR2 YFSETQ. Only in-frame clones appear in the TCRdb table, and some are missing; sequencing was by immunoSEQ multiplex PCR. The profile shows roughly 42,000 clones, approximately 79% of them singletons. Study-wide findings and caveats: Early clonal dynamics of blood T cells, together with interferon-beta, were reported as the best response predictor. Tumor-origin TCR clones grew in blood after radiotherapy plus ipilimumab.

With ipilimumab providing CTLA-4 blockade, focal radiation was administered to patients who had chemo-refractory metastatic non-small-cell lung cancer. The sequencing used peripheral blood, collected from a patient treated with radiotherapy plus ipilimumab. This receptor was obtained from a human donor with non-small cell lung cancer that progressed on radiotherapy plus ipilimumab. The chain links TRBV5-1 to TRBJ2-5; TRBD2 might be the D (5 bases). CDR3 coding DNA: TGCGCCAGCAGCCATCGGACGGGGAAAGAGACCCAGTACTTC. This translates into CASSHRTGKETQYF. Filled out from reference TRBV5-1 and TRBJ2-5, the complete variable domain reads KAGVTQTPRYLIKTRGQQVTLSCSPISGHRSVSWYQQTPGQGLQFLFEYFSETQRNKGNFPGRFSGRQFSNSRSEMNVSTLELGDSALYLCASSHRTGKETQYFGPGTRLLVL.